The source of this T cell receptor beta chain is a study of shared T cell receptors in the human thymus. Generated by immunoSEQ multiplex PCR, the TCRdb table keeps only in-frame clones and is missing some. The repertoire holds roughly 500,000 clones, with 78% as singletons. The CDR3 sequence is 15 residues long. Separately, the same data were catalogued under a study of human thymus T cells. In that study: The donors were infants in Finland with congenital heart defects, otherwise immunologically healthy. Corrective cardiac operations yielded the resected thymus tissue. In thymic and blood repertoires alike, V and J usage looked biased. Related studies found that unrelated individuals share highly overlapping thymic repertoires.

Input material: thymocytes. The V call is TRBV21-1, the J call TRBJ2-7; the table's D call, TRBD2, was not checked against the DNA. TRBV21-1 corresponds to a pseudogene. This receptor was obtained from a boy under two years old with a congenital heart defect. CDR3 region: CASSNLAGGAYEQYF. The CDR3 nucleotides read TGTGCCAGCAGCAATTTAGCGGGAGGAGCCTACGAGCAGTACTTC.